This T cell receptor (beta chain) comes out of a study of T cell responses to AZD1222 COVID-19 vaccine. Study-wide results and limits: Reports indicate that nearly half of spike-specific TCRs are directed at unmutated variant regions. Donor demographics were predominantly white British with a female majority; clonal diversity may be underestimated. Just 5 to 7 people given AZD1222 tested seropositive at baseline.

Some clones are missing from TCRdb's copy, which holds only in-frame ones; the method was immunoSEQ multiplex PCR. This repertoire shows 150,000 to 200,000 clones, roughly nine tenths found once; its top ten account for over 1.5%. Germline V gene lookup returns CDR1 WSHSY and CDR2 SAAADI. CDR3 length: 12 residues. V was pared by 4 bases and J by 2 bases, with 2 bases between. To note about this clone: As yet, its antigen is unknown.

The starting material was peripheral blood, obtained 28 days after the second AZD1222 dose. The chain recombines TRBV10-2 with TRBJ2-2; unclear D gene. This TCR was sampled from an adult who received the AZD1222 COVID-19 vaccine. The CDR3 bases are TGCGCCAGCAGTGGCAACACCGGGGAGCTGTTTTTT. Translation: CASSGNTGELFF.